This entry describes one TCR beta chain. No antigen is known for it. Per-base qualities were not stored, and no clone one base away is much larger. This record belongs to a study of cytomegalovirus exposure and HLA in healthy donors (dated by TCRdb to the late 2010s). About the full investigation: An earlier analysis of about 560 of the donors reported 276 Gb of sequence data and 90 million to 120 million unique TCR beta sequences obtained from about 179 million T cells. Class I and class II HLA loci were covered by the typing at four-digit resolution. An earlier analysis of 587 of the donors applied high-throughput TCR beta sequencing to assess whether each TCR beta V gene segment acted as functional or pseudogenic. The study aimed to test whether signatures of past pathogen exposure could be identified by cataloging public T cell receptors. A later analysis re-examined previously published TCR beta repertoires from roughly 720 donors and added high-resolution HLA genotyping to investigate patterns of TCR occurrence. Roughly 300 gigabases of sequencing data and around 88 million unique TCR sequences made up an early release that covered 500 to 650 HLA-typed donors. All discovery cohort repertoires had been generated using a single sequencing platform. Because of strong linkage in the cohort, roughly five DR-DQ haplotypes were treated as single units for association and clustering. The study used immunosequencing to profile the T cell repertoires of around 600 subjects and linked those repertoires to cytomegalovirus serostatus. The study combined high-throughput TCR immunosequencing, statistical association of individual TCRs with disease status, and machine learning to predict cytomegalovirus infection status. A separate validation cohort of about 110 different subjects was used in addition to the 666-subject first cohort. Donor age, sex, ethnicity and CMV serostatus were compiled alongside the repertoire data. The later analysis used no new phenotypic data to find candidate immune exposures, relying instead on TCR beta sequences and their occurrence across donors. The genetic ancestry cluster associated with self-reported Caucasian donors included about 84% of the roughly 400 genotyped donors. Typing coverage differed by locus: A, B, C, DRB1 and DQB1 were typed in roughly 629-630 donors, DQA1 in about 510, DPA1 in some 570, and DPB1 in 472. On average, roughly 250,000 unique TCR beta nucleotide sequences were sequenced per donor among several hundred genotyped donors of the cohort, with 15% to 20% of those sequences being non-productive. A later genetic analysis took genome-wide SNP genotypes for about 55% of the 666 donors and used that subset as a discovery cohort. Overall results and qualifications from the work: In a later analysis, some 17,000 TCR beta sequences were associated with specific HLA alleles at a false discovery rate of 0.05. In vitro tests confirmed that a few of the cytomegalovirus-associated TCR beta chains recognize cytomegalovirus antigens. Because HLA typing was unavailable for some donors at each locus, only the typed subset was used in association tests. A further reported finding was that TCR beta sequences accurately predicted the HLA-A and HLA-B alleles for most subjects in the first cohort. A later genetic analysis associated a missense DCLRE1C variant with V-gene and J-gene trimming of TCR beta chains, and an independent cohort replicated the association. When HLA alleles, especially DR and DQ, strongly co-occurred, attributing TCR associations to individual alleles was difficult. In a later analysis, TCR association rates were found to vary across HLA loci, with the most associated TCRs seen for DRB1 alleles and the fewest for HLA-C alleles. The study listed 164 TCR beta chains as associated with cytomegalovirus. The earlier analysis of approximately 540 of the donors excluded 15 to 20 rarely observed V segments, including chromosome 9 orphons, because counts were too low. Several of the top co-occurrence clusters appeared to be linked to parvovirus B19, influenza, CMV and Epstein-Barr virus, according to a later analysis. Most TCR sequences were observed very rarely across donors, whereas some public TCRs were present in many individuals. The only immune exposure information available for the cohort was CMV serostatus. According to the authors, the approach could potentially be generalized to other disease states and immunological phenotypes. Linkage disequilibrium might explain the correlated functional status among segregating V segments, but an unknown experimental factor could not be excluded. In this cohort, only TCR beta chains were sequenced, and detectable features were limited by the absence of alpha or paired-chain data. A cluster of highly shared sequence variants was judged likely to represent a technical artifact of the sequencing pipeline. In a later genetic analysis, fewer N-insertions in productive TCRs were reported among donors in an Asian-associated ancestry cluster than the roughly 710-donor mean. A later analysis found that most CMV-associated TCR beta chains appeared HLA-restricted, with HLA associations seemingly driven largely by CMV exposure. The presence/absence analyses assumed that sequencing depth was roughly uniform across donors, and that assumption may not be true. In a later analysis, HLA-associated TCR beta chains were found to be more clonally expanded and to have lower generation probabilities than equally common non-associated chains. In an earlier analysis of some 640 of the donors, most TCR beta V segments were observed in productive rearrangements about 87% or about 30% of the time, broadly matching IMGT annotations. Some IMGT-functional V segments, including TRBV6-2 and TRBV6-3, could not be told apart with the 87-base-pair reads, so those segments were excluded. In both the original and validation cohorts, the classifier was reported to diagnose cytomegalovirus status with high specificity and sensitivity.

In total, about 650 healthy bone marrow donors made up the cohort. Cohort members were all nominally healthy when sampled, although unrecorded immune exposures were likely present. The donor was CMV seronegative and was included in the group of around 320 seronegative cohort members. Each donor provided a peripheral blood sample, and peripheral blood mononuclear cells were used for TCR beta sequencing. The Qiagen DNeasy Blood Extraction Kit was used to extract genomic DNA from the blood cell samples. The V end gives up 1 base and the J end 9 bases, leaving 3 bases in the junction not matched to a gene. The CDR3 sequence holds 15 residues, the cysteine and phenylalanine included. Of the read, only the CDR3 DNA is kept; its 45 bases are in frame from base 1. From the germline V gene, CDR1 is SGHAT and CDR2 is FQNNGV. The receptor library was made with the immunoSEQ multiplex PCR assay. The multiplex PCR relied on a mix of 60 forward primers for TCR Vbeta segments and 13 reverse primers for TCR Jbeta segments. The CDR3 region of rearranged TCR beta genes was amplified from genomic DNA by a multiplex PCR assay. The Illumina HiSeq System was used to sequence the amplified TCR beta libraries as 87-base-pair reads. Per the original workflow: A later analysis counted some 74 million unique TCR beta chains across the 666 repertoires, and roughly 10 million of these chains were shared by at least two donors. Raw reads were error-corrected and collapsed into unique sequences by a nearest-neighbor algorithm in which closely related sequences were merged to remove PCR and sequencing errors. To assign V, D and J gene segments, CDR3 sequences were aligned to IMGT reference sequences. For a sequence to be retained, at least a six-nucleotide match to both a V gene segment and a J gene segment was required. A rearrangement was called productive if the CDR3 had no stop codons and remained in frame with V and J, and every other rearrangement was called non-productive. CDR3 was defined according to IMGT convention as the region running from the second conserved V-encoded cysteine to the conserved J-encoded phenylalanine. Sequences without an unambiguous match to a single V gene segment were excluded from the earlier analysis of a few hundred of the donors. An earlier analysis of 500 to 600 of the donors classified V segments as functional when productive rearrangements were above 56.7% and as segregating when the standard deviation between donors was above 5%. A statistical classification framework was built for diagnosing cytomegalovirus status from the catalog of TCR beta chain sequences. In a later analysis, TCR nucleotide sequences were compared against IMGT/GENE-DB human TR gene sequences so that V and J genes could be assigned. A later analysis assigned CDR3 sequences and most-parsimonious VDJ recombination scenarios with the TCRdist pipeline. In a later analysis, each TCR beta chain was defined by its CDR3 amino acid sequence together with its V-gene family, and reads without a unique V-gene family were excluded. As a way to deal with suspected cross-contamination and a sequencing artifact, a later analysis dropped hundreds of nucleotide sequences that were highly shared and had low generation probability. In a later analysis, a clonal expansion index was calculated for each public chain from normalized within-repertoire ranks of inferred template counts. In a later analysis, generation probabilities were computed with a VDJ recombination model fitted to out-of-frame rearrangements, and the resulting probabilities were checked against IGoR. In a later analysis, TCR-TCR, TCR-HLA and TCR-CMV co-occurrence was scored with hypergeometric tests, and a repertoire-size bias correction was applied to TCR pairs. In a later analysis, false discovery rates were estimated by permuting HLA or CMV assignments 20 times. A later analysis grouped co-occurring TCRs with DBSCAN, adding TCRdist sequence similarity when clustering within HLA-allele-positive subsets. For co-occurrence clustering, repertoires with fewer than 30,000 or more than 120,000 public chains were excluded, along with several repertoires with anomalous nucleotide sharing. TCRdb retrieved this table from immuneACCESS and kept in-frame rearrangements only. Not all clones are present; in checked studies, unresolved V genes account for under half, and no reason is known for the remainder. The V and J calls and clone size are taken from that table; D and trimming were inferred from the DNA. The sample data list roughly 190,000 clones, and 82% of these were observed just once. Of the sample, about 0.84% is held by the ten largest clones.

Material: PBMCs. The V and J segments used are TRBV11-2 and TRBJ1-6, with 10 bases aligning to TRBD1. The receptor's source is a woman under 30 in good health and CMV-seronegative. For the CDR3, the sequence is CASSLAGTGVSPLHF. The nucleotide sequence reads TGTGCCAGCAGCTTAGCAGGGACAGGGGTTTCACCCCTCCACTTT.